At least ten counts were recorded for the clone carrying this T cell receptor (beta chain). The time point here: newly diagnosed GD, antithyroid drugs for less than 3 months. With RNA extracted from PBMCs as input, the TCR library was made. This entry belongs to a study of regulatory T cells in long-lasting Graves disease. Arm-PCR of CDR3 regions and iRepertoire HTBI primers were the basis on which TCR beta libraries were built. Authors' analysis steps: Spanning all samples, the identified segments comprised some 60 TRBV and around 15 TRBJ. One entry per CDR3 protein results from TCRdb running MiXCR on the multiplex PCR reads. Here the V and J calls rest on TCRdb's processing, not on the authors' analysis. The sample consists of roughly 420,000 distinct CDR3 sequences, 13% to 15% of them appearing once. The CDR3 loop spans 14 amino acids. Germline values: CDR1 ENHRY, CDR2 SYGVKD. V lost 7 bases to trimming and J lost 8 bases; unmatched junction nucleotides: 10.

The same sample was also studied in work on T cells in Graves' hyperthyroidism and ophthalmopathy.

This clonotype was obtained from a woman in her fifties or sixties with Graves disease. Specimen: peripheral blood mononuclear cells (PBMCs), collected at new diagnosis, from a patient treated with antithyroid drugs. The rearrangement links TRBV10-3 to TRBJ2-1; the match to TRBD1 covers 8 bases. The CDR3 spells CAITQRGQGYEQFF. Written as DNA, the CDR3 is TGTGCCATCACCCAGAGAGGACAGGGCTATGAGCAGTTCTTC.